The 22 T cell receptor beta chains below come from one sample, sequenced in a study of early T cells in non-severe SARS-CoV-2 infection. TCRdb redid the calling of the 5' RACE reads with MiXCR, one entry per CDR3 protein. The top ten hold approximately 9.6% of the sample, which has 11,000 or so distinct CDR3 sequences, 4.8% seen once. Source material: whole blood. The origin of the receptors is an adult who was a healthcare worker with PCR-confirmed SARS-CoV-2 infection or an uninfected control (not recorded which).

This clonotype occurred many times. The chain couples TRBV18 to TRBJ1-6; D is undetermined. V was clipped by 3 bases and J by 8 bases, with 14 bases between them. CDR1 and CDR2 from the germline V gene are KGHSH and LQKENI. This CDR3 has 15 amino acids. The CDR3 DNA reads TGTGCCAGCTCACCGAGGATCCCGGAGGATTCACCCCTCCACTTT. Protein sequence: CASSPRIPEDSPLHF.

This clonotype was observed a handful of times. This chain joins TRBV7-2 and TRBJ2-3; D remains ambiguous. In germline, CDR1 is SGHTA, CDR2 FQGNSA. This CDR3 comprises 14 residues. Between the trimmed V and J ends, which lost 3 bases and 1 base, there was a span of 8 bases. The CDR3 DNA follows: TGTGCCAGCAGCTTGGTTGGGGGCACAGATACGCAGTATTTT. This gives the protein CASSLVGGTDTQYF. The full variable domain, with the rest looked up from reference TRBV7-2 and TRBJ2-3, is GAGVSQSPSNKVTEKGKDVELRCDPISGHTALYWYRQSLGQGLEFLIYFQGNSAPDKSGLPSDRFSAERTGGSVSTLTIQRTQQEDSAVYLCASSLVGGTDTQYFGPGTRLTVL.

By sample share, this clonotype is medium-sized (0.01 to 0.1%). The V gene is TRBV13, the J gene TRBJ2-5, with 12 bases matching TRBD2. V shed 5 bases and J 2 bases; nucleotides not matched to a gene: 6. The CDR3 contains 16 residues. CDR1 and CDR2 (germline): PRHDT, FYEKMQ (reference sequence). CDR3 sequence: CASSGRTSGGQETQYF. In DNA, the CDR3 is TGTGCCAGCAGCGGCCGCACTAGCGGGGGGCAAGAGACCCAGTACTTC.

This clonotype was recorded many times. The V gene is TRBV29-1, the J gene TRBJ2-7; 10 nucleotides agree with TRBD1. The trim removed 4 bases at V and 1 base at J, leaving 4 bases unmatched. Germline CDR1 and CDR2: SQVTM and ANQGSEA. The CDR3 sequence is 14 residues long. CDR3 nucleotide sequence: TGCAGCGTTGGACAGGGGGCGGAATCCTACGAGCAGTACTTC. Protein product: CSVGQGAESYEQYF.

This clonotype was detected a few times. This chain uses TRBV13 with TRBJ2-7; 9 bases fit TRBD1. In germline, CDR1 is PRHDT, CDR2 FYEKMQ (reference sequence). The J segment lost 1 base and the V segment lost 5 bases, leaving 9 bases of the junction unmatched. The CDR3 loop spans 16 amino acids. The CDR3 sequence: CASSQGRDRVSYEQYF. CDR3 nucleotides: TGTGCCAGCAGCCAAGGTCGGGACAGGGTATCCTACGAGCAGTACTTC.

This clonotype was picked up many times. V gene TRBV30 combines with J gene TRBJ2-1; either TRBD1 or TRBD2 may fit D (5 bases each). V was shortened by 1 base and J by 6 bases, with 10 bases between the two germline ends. The germline V gene encodes CDR1 GTSNPN and CDR2 SVGIG (reference sequence). The CDR3 loop spans 13 amino acids. The CDR3 loop is CAWSEGTGNEQFF. Here the CDR3 DNA reads TGTGCCTGGAGTGAGGGGACGGGCAATGAGCAGTTCTTC.

The chain links TRBV6-1 to TRBJ1-1, with a possible D match to TRBD1 (6 bases). Germline-derived CDR1 and CDR2 are MNHNS and SASEGT. Trimming pared 6 bases from V and 4 bases from J, leaving 12 bases between. The CDR3 spans 13 residues. CDR3: CASRVTGITEAFF. DNA of the CDR3: TGTGCCAGCAGGGTCACAGGGATCACTGAAGCTTTCTTT.

By share of the sample, this clonotype is medium-sized. The chain joins TRBV29-1 to TRBJ1-1, with D unclear. The CDR3 is made up of 12 amino acids. In germline, CDR1 is SQVTM, CDR2 ANQGSEA. V was trimmed by 5 bases and J by 2 bases, leaving 9 bases between them. The CDR3 DNA reads as TGCAGCGTTTCAGTTCTAAACACTGAAGCTTTCTTT. It is translated as CSVSVLNTEAFF.

This clonotype was picked up many times. The V gene is TRBV19, the J gene TRBJ2-3; TRBD1 aligns across 10 bases. The length of the CDR3 is 15 residues. Germline V gene data show CDR1 as LNHDA and CDR2 as SQIVND (reference sequence). The V segment lost 5 bases and the J segment 5 bases; nucleotides outside the gene matches: 7. The CDR3 DNA follows: TGTGCCAGTAGTGACCCCGGGACAGGGGTAGATACGCAGTATTTT. Translation: CASSDPGTGVDTQYF. Based on the CDR3 plus reference TRBV19 and TRBJ2-3, the full variable domain is DGGITQSPKYLFRKEGQNVTLSCEQNLNHDAMYWYRQDPGQGLRLIYYSQIVNDFQKGDIAEGYSVSREKKESFPLTVTSAQKNPTAFYLCASSDPGTGVDTQYFGPGTRLTVL.

In this sample, this clonotype turned up many times. The V and J genes are TRBV29-1 and TRBJ1-4, with D unclear. The CDR3 length is 13 residues. V was pared by 5 bases and J by 4 bases, with 11 bases between. Germline V lookup: CDR1 SQVTM, CDR2 ANQGSEA. CDR3 DNA: TGCAGCGTTAAGATCGCCAATAATGAAAAACTGTTTTTT. This gives the protein CSVKIANNEKLFF.

This clonotype was recorded many times. Written as DNA, the CDR3 is TGTGCCAGCAGTTTACTAGGGGACGGTGAGCAGTTCTTC. Its protein product is CASSLLGDGEQFF. This sequence joins TRBV12-3 or TRBV12-4 and TRBJ2-1; D is possibly TRBD1 or TRBD2 (5 bases each). The CDR3 is 13 amino acids. V lost 2 bases and J lost 9, with 11 bases in between.

This clonotype was found many times. The chain recombines TRBV6-6 with TRBJ2-5, with D perhaps matching TRBD1 (5 bases). This CDR3 is 15 amino acids long. Germline V CDR1 and CDR2: MNHNY, SVGAGI (reference sequence). V dropped 5 bases and J dropped 2 bases, with 15 bases sitting between them. Here the CDR3 DNA reads TGTGCCAGCAGTCCTCGACAGACGATACAAGAGACCCAGTACTTC. It translates to CASSPRQTIQETQYF.

V is TRBV6-6 and J is TRBJ2-7; the D is unclear. The CDR3 spans 14 residues. The V gene's germline CDR1 is MNHNY and CDR2 SVGAGI (reference sequence). V lost 5 bases to trimming and J lost 6 bases, with 17 bases between them. CDR3 bases: TGTGCCAGCAGTACTACGACAAGACCGGGCGAGCAGTACTTC. Protein: CASSTTTRPGEQYF.

This clonotype occurred many times. This chain connects TRBV27 to TRBJ2-2; 9 bases match TRBD2. V trimming: 5 bases; J trimming: 2 bases; junction bases outside the gene matches: 9. This CDR3 region has 17 residues. Germline CDR1 is MNHEY and CDR2 is SMNVEV (reference sequence). The CDR3 loop reads CASSPFPTSGNTGELFF. The CDR3 bases are TGTGCCAGCAGTCCGTTCCCGACTAGCGGTAACACCGGGGAGCTGTTTTTT.

This clonotype occurred many times. The chain uses TRBV5-8 and TRBJ1-3, with no clear D. The V gene lost 5 bases and the J gene lost 0 bases, with 12 bases spanning the gap. CDR1 is SGHTS and CDR2 is YDEGEE in the germline V gene. The CDR3 has 15 amino acids. CDR3 in DNA: TGTGCCAGCAGTAGTCGTGGAGACTCTGGAAACACCATATATTTT. Its translation is CASSSRGDSGNTIYF.

The chain couples TRBV30 to TRBJ1-2, with D tentatively TRBD1 (5 bases). CDR3 length: 12 residues. CDR1 and CDR2 from the germline V gene are GTSNPN and SVGIG (reference sequence). V shed 2 bases and J shed 7 bases, with 11 bases lying between them. Here the CDR3 reads CAWSRGTIGYTF. The DNA for the CDR3 is TGTGCCTGGAGTAGGGGTACCATTGGCTACACCTTC.

This clonotype was recorded a few times. This chain links TRBV7-3 with TRBJ2-3, with D perhaps TRBD2 (6 bases). Germline loops: CDR1 SGHTA, CDR2 FQGTGA. The germline V and J ends were trimmed by 5 bases and 2 bases, with 17 bases remaining between them. CDR3 length equals 16 residues. CDR3 bases: TGTGCCAGCAGCCCCCGGGGGACGTTCCTCACAGATACGCAGTATTTT. Amino acid sequence: CASSPRGTFLTDTQYF.

This clonotype is classed as medium-sized (0.01 to 0.1%). This chain links TRBV5-1 with TRBJ1-1, with D uncertain. Germline lookup yields CDR1 SGHRS and CDR2 YFSETQ. V was trimmed by 4 bases and J by 1 base, leaving 11 bases between them. The CDR3 is made up of 14 amino acids. CDR3 protein: CASSKGYENTEAFF. DNA for the CDR3: TGCGCCAGCAGCAAAGGTTACGAGAACACTGAAGCTTTCTTT.

This clonotype was seen many times. This chain connects TRBV6-6 to TRBJ1-1, with 7 bases matching TRBD1. V was pared by 6 bases and J by 5 bases, with 9 bases of the junction left unmatched. The CDR3 has 14 amino acids. Germline V lookup: CDR1 MNHNY, CDR2 SVGAGI (reference sequence). CDR3 amino acids: CASSATGSRTEAFF. CDR3 DNA: TGTGCCAGCAGCGCGACAGGGTCGCGTACTGAAGCTTTCTTT.

In its sample, this clonotype was seen many times. The genes are TRBV5-1 and TRBJ1-2; 7 nucleotides line up with TRBD1. The CDR3 is 15 residues long. Germline V CDR1 and CDR2: SGHRS, YFSETQ. Losses at the gene ends were 3 bases for V and 6 bases for J; bases not matched to a gene: 11. Here the CDR3 DNA reads TGCGCCAGCAGCTCTATGACAGGGATTCAGAATGGCTACACCTTC. Translated, it gives CASSSMTGIQNGYTF. Full variable domain (missing parts from reference TRBV5-1 and TRBJ1-2): KAGVTQTPRYLIKTRGQQVTLSCSPISGHRSVSWYQQTPGQGLQFLFEYFSETQRNKGNFPGRFSGRQFSNSRSEMNVSTLELGDSALYLCASSSMTGIQNGYTFGSGTRLTVV.

This clonotype was seen many times. The chain links TRBV18 to TRBJ2-7; perhaps D is TRBD1 or TRBD2 (5 bases each). This CDR3 has 15 residues. V lost 3 bases to trimming and J lost 11 bases, with 23 bases between them. Germline assignment: CDR1 KGHSH and CDR2 LQKENI. In nucleotides, the CDR3 is TGTGCCAGCTCACCCACTTTCCGGGACGAGGGAAGAGAGTACTTC. Amino acid sequence: CASSPTFRDEGREYF.

The chain uses TRBV9 and TRBJ2-3; either TRBD1 or TRBD2 may supply D (6 bases each). Deletions cut 0 bases from V and 1 base from J, with 9 bases between. The CDR3 runs to 15 residues. Germline V gene data show CDR1 as SGDLS and CDR2 as YYNGEE. The CDR3 loop is CASSVGGAGTDTQYF. The CDR3 DNA follows: TGTGCCAGCAGCGTAGGGGGGGCGGGCACAGATACGCAGTATTTT.